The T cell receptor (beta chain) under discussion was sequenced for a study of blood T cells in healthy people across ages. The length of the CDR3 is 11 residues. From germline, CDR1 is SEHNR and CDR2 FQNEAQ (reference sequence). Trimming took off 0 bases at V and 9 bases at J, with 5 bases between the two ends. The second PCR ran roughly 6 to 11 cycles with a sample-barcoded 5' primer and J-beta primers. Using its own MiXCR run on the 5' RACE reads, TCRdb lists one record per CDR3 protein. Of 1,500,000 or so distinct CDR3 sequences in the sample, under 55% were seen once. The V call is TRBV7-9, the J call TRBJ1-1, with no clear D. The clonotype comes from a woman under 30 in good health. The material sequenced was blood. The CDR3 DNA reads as TGTGCCAGCAGCTTAGCCCCTAAAGCTTTCTTT. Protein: CASSLAPKAFF.